This TCR beta chain is from a study of regulatory T cells in long-lasting Graves disease. Study-wide findings and caveats: Persistent Graves' disease cases displayed lower TCR diversity than newly diagnosed ones.

Building the TCR beta libraries relied on iRepertoire HTBI primers, and CDR3 regions underwent Arm-PCR. Each CDR3 protein gets one entry after TCRdb re-called the multiplex PCR reads with MiXCR. This table has about 620,000 distinct CDR3 sequences, roughly 15% appearing once. Time point denoted: newly diagnosed GD, antithyroid drugs for less than 3 months. From PBMCs, RNA was extracted and then used to make the TCR library. This clonotype appeared many times. Its antigen is not identified. V lost 4 bases to trimming and J lost 0 bases; unmatched junction nucleotides: 6. CDR1 is SEHNR and CDR2 is FQNEAQ in the germline V gene (reference sequence). The CDR3 totals 16 residues. These same data were also listed under a study on T cells in Graves' hyperthyroidism and ophthalmopathy. That paper adds: Newly diagnosed hyperthyroidism, duration under 2 months, in patients aged 18 to 65. Ophthalmopathy and stable hyperthyroidism were separated by a 13 V-J model.

This sequence originates from a woman in her 30s with Graves disease. This chain joins TRBV7-9 and TRBJ2-3, with 8 nucleotides matching TRBD2. The sequencing used peripheral blood mononuclear cells (PBMCs), collected at new diagnosis, from a patient treated with antithyroid drugs. DNA of the CDR3: TGTGCCAGCAGCTCTGGCGGCGGGGGGAGCACAGATACGCAGTATTTT. Protein sequence: CASSSGGGGSTDTQYF.